The sequence of this TCR beta chain was determined in a study of read filtering for tumor transcriptome and immune sequencing. This clonotype was observed a few times. Its specificity is not known. From roughly 390 ng of RNA, a library with molecular barcoded alpha/delta and beta/gamma adaptors was made. TCRdb re-derived calls from the reads in MiXCR, one entry per CDR3 protein. Here the sample spans tens of thousands of distinct CDR3 sequences, under 25% being singletons. Study results and limitations: Without single-read clonotypes, shared clonotype proportions correlated more between IR-seq and RNA-seq. Compared with RNA-seq, IR-seq gave much higher clonotype depth and reliability.

The sequence was obtained from a donor aged 40 or over with multiple myeloma. Sequenced input: a population of CD138-negative cells sorted from bone marrow.

The CDR3 nucleotides are TGCAGTGCTAGATCGGGAAGTGGGACCCAGCATTTT. Its protein product is CSARSGSGTQHF. The V and J genes are TRBV20-1 and TRBJ1-5; D is unclear. This CDR3 contains 12 residues. Germline V gene data show CDR1 as DFQATT and CDR2 as SNEGSKA (reference sequence). V lost 2 bases, J lost 11 bases, and 13 bases lay in between.